The text below deals with one T cell receptor (beta chain). Its specificity is not known. These data belong to a study of T-cell reconstitution after alpha-beta-depleted transplantation in children. Study-wide results and caveats: At one year after transplant, newly produced T cells mostly accounted for T-cell counts and diversity.

The CDR3 contains 13 residues. Trimming took off 2 bases at V and 7 bases at J, with 9 bases between the two ends. The germline CDR1 and CDR2 sequences are MNHEY and SMNVEV (reference sequence). The TCRbeta library incorporated unique molecular identifiers. TCRdb re-analysed the PCR reads in MiXCR, keeping a single row per CDR3 protein. Of under 250,000 distinct CDR3 sequences in the sample, approximately 6.9% are singletons; the top ten hold 5.5% to 6.5%. The sample was PBMCs, taken before TCRalphabeta/CD19-depleted stem cell transplant. This TCR was recovered from a boy aged 2-9 years with acute lymphoblastic leukemia, due to receive a stem cell transplant. The J gene is TRBJ1-5, the V gene TRBV27, with D uncertain. CDR3 DNA sequence: TGTGCCAGCAGTTTAGGGAGGCGCCAGCCCCAGCATTTT. As protein: CASSLGRRQPQHF.